Given below is one TCR beta chain in context. Its antigen is undetermined. The repertoire was sequenced with immunoSEQ multiplex PCR; TCRdb's copy has only in-frame clones and lacks some. The table shows fewer than 50,000 clones, with around nine tenths occurring only once. Germline assignment: CDR1 MGHDK and CDR2 SYGVNS. The V gene lost 6 bases and the J gene lost 7 bases, with 9 bases spanning the gap. This CDR3 has 11 amino acids. This sample stems from a study of OX40 agonist ivuxolimab in advanced cancers. Findings of the study overall: Blood T cells, both CD4+ and CD8+, expanded clonally by week 6 at 0.1 to 3.0 mg/kg.

The chain joins TRBV25-1 to TRBJ1-1; D not certain. Source: CD4+ or CD8+ T cells sorted from blood, taken in a trial of the OX40 agonist ivuxolimab. The origin of this receptor is an adult with an advanced solid tumor such as melanoma, head and neck, liver or kidney cancer. The CDR3 loop reads CASRSKLEAFF. CDR3 DNA: TGTGCCAGCAGATCGAAACTTGAAGCTTTCTTT.